Given below is one T cell receptor beta chain in context. This specimen comes from a study of T cell changes during pregnancy in multiple sclerosis. The ends were cut back, 10 bases at V and 5 bases at J, with 17 bases in the middle. CDR1 and CDR2 from the germline V gene are SNHLY and FYNNEI. This CDR3 is built from 13 residues. Clones were sequenced by immunoSEQ multiplex PCR, and TCRdb holds only the in-frame ones, with some missing. The sample yields under 90,000 clones, 94% seen once. The receptor comes from a female donor in good health, enrolled as a control in a pregnancy study. Sequenced here: peripheral blood, sampled in the second trimester of pregnancy. This chain uses TRBV2 with TRBJ1-1; D possibly corresponds to TRBD1 (6 bases). The CDR3 here is CAILGRGGTEAFF. Written as DNA, the CDR3 is TGTGCCATCCTCGGGAGGGGGGGAACTGAAGCTTTCTTT.